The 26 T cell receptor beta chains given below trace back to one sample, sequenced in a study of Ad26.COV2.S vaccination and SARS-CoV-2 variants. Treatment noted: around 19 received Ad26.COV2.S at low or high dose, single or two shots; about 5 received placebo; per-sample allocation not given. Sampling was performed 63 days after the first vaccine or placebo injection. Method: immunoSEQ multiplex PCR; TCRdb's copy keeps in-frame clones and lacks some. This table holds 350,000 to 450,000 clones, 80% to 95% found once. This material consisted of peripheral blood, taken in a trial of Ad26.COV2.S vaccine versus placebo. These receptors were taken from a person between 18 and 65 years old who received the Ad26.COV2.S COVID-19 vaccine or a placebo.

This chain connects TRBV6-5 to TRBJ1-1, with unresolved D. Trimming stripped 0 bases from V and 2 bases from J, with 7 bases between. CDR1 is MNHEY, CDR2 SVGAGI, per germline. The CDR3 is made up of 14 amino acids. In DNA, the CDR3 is TGTGCCAGCAGTTACTCGTCGTCTAACACTGAAGCTTTCTTT. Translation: CASSYSSSNTEAFF.

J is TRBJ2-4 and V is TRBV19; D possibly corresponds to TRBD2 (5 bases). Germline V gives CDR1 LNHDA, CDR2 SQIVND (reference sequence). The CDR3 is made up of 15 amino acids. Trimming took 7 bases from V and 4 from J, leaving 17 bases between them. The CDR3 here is CASTPGVTPKNIQYF. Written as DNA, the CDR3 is TGTGCCAGTACTCCCGGGGTGACGCCTAAAAACATTCAGTACTTC.

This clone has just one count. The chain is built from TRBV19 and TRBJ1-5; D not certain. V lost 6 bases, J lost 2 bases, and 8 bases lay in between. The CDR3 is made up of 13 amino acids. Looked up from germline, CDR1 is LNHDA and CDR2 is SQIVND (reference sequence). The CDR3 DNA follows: TGTGCCAGTAGCACCCATGGCAATCAGCCCCAGCATTTT. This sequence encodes CASSTHGNQPQHF. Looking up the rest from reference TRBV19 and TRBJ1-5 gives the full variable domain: DGGITQSPKYLFRKEGQNVTLSCEQNLNHDAMYWYRQDPGQGLRLIYYSQIVNDFQKGDIAEGYSVSREKKESFPLTVTSAQKNPTAFYLCASSTHGNQPQHFGDGTRLSIL.

This CDR3 is CASSLARGSEQFF. CDR3 DNA: TGTGCCAGCAGCTTAGCAAGGGGTTCTGAGCAGTTCTTC. The chain joins TRBV11-2 to TRBJ2-1; maybe TRBD1 (5 bases). Germline CDR1 SGHAT, CDR2 FQNNGV. The V end was cut by 1 base, the J end by 9 bases, with 10 bases between. The CDR3 extends over 13 amino acids.

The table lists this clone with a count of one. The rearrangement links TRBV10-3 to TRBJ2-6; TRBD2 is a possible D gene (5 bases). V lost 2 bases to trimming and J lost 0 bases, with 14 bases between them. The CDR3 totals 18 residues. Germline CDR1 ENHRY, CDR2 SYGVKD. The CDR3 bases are TGTGCCATCAGTGAGACCGGGGTGACATACTCTGGGGCCAACGTCCTGACTTTC. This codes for CAISETGVTYSGANVLTF.

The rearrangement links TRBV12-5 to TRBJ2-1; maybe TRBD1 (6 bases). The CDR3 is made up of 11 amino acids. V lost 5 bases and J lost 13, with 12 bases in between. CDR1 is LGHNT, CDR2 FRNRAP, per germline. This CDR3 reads CASGPDRYQFF. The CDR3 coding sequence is TGTGCTAGTGGTCCAGACAGGTATCAGTTCTTC.

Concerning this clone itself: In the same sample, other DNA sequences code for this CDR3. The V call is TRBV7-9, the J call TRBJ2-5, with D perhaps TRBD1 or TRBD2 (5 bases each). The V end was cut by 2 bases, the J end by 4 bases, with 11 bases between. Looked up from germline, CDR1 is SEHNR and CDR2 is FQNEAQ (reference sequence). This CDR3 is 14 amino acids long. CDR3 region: CASSLKWGRETQYF. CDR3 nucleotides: TGTGCCAGCAGCTTAAAATGGGGGAGAGAGACCCAGTACTTC.

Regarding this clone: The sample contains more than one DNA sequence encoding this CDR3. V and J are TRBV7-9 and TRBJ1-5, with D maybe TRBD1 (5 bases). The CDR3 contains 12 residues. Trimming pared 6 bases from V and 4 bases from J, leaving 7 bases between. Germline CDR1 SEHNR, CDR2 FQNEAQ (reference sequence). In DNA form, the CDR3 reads TGTGCCAGCAGTAGGGGTAATCAGCCCCAGCATTTT. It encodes CASSRGNQPQHF.

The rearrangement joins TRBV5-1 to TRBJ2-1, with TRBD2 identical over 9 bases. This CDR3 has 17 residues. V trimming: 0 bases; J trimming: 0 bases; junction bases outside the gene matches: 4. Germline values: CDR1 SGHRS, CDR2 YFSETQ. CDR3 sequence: CASSLGGGARSYNEQFF. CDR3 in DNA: TGCGCCAGCAGCTTGGGCGGGGGGGCTCGCTCCTACAATGAGCAGTTCTTC.

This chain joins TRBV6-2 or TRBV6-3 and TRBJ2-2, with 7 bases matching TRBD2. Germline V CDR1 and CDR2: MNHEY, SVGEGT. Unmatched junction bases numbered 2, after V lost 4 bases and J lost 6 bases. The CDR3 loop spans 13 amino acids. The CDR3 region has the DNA TGTGCCAGCAGTTGGGAGGGGCCCGGGGAGCTGTTTTTT. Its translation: CASSWEGPGELFF.

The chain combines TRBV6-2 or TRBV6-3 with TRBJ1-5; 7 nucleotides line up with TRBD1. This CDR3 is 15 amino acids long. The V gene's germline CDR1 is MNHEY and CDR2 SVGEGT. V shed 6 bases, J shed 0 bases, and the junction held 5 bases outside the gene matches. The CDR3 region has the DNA TGTGCCAGCAGCCTCGACAGGGCTAGCAATCAGCCCCAGCATTTT. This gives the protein CASSLDRASNQPQHF.

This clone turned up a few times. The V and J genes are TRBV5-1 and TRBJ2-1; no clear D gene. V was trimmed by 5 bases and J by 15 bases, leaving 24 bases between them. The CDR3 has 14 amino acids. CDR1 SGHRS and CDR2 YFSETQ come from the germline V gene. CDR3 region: CASRRSTRELYGFF. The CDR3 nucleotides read TGCGCCAGCAGACGATCGACTCGCGAGCTATACGGGTTCTTC. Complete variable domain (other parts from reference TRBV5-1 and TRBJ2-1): KAGVTQTPRYLIKTRGQQVTLSCSPISGHRSVSWYQQTPGQGLQFLFEYFSETQRNKGNFPGRFSGRQFSNSRSEMNVSTLELGDSALYLCASRRSTRELYGFFGPGTRLTVL.

The chain's CDR3 is CASSLGLDGTQYF. The DNA for the CDR3 is TGCGCCAGCAGCCTGGGACTAGATGGGACGCAGTATTTT. The rearrangement links TRBV5-1 to TRBJ2-3; 8 bases map to TRBD2. The trim removed 4 bases at V and 9 bases at J, leaving 7 bases unmatched. CDR3 size: 13 residues. CDR1 is SGHRS, CDR2 YFSETQ, per germline.

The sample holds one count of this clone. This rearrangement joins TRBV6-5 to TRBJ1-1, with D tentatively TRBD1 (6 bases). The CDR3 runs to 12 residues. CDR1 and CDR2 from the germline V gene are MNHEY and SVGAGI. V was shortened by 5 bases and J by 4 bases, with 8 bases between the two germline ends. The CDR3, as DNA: TGTGCCAGCAGTAGAGGGGGCACTGAAGCTTTCTTT. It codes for CASSRGGTEAFF.

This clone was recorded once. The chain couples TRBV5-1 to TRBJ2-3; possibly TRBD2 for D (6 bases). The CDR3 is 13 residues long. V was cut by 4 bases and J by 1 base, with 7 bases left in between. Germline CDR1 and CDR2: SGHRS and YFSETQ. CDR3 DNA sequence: TGCGCCAGCAGCCCTAGCGGCACAGATACGCAGTATTTT. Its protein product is CASSPSGTDTQYF.

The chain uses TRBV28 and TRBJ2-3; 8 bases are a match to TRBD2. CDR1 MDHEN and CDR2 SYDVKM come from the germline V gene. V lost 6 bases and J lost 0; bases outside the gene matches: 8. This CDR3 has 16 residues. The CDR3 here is CASRLRTSKSTDTQYF. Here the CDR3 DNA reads TGTGCCAGCAGACTACGGACTAGCAAAAGCACAGATACGCAGTATTTT.

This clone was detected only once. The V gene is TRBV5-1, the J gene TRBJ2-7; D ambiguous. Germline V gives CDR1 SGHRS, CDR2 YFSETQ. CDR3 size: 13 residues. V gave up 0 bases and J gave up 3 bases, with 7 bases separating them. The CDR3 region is CASSLEKYYEQYF. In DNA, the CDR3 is TGCGCCAGCAGCTTGGAAAAATACTACGAGCAGTACTTC. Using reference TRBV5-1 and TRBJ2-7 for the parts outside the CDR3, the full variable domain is KAGVTQTPRYLIKTRGQQVTLSCSPISGHRSVSWYQQTPGQGLQFLFEYFSETQRNKGNFPGRFSGRQFSNSRSEMNVSTLELGDSALYLCASSLEKYYEQYFGPGTRLTVT.

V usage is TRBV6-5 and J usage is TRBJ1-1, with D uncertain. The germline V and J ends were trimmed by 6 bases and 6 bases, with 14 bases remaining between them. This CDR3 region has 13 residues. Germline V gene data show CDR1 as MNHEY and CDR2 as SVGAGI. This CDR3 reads CASRRTQDAEAFF. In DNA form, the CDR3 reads TGTGCCAGCAGAAGGACCCAGGACGCTGAAGCTTTCTTT.

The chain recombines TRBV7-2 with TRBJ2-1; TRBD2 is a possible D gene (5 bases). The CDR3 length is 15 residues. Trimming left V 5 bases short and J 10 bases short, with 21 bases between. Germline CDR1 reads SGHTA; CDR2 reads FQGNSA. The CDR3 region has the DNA TGTGCCAGCAGCCCAGGACGGTCCGGACCGGGGGAGCAGTTCTTC. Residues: CASSPGRSGPGEQFF.

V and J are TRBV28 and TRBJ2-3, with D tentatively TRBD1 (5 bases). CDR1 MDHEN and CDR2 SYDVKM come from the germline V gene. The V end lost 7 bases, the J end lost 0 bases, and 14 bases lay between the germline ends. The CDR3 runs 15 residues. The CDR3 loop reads CASIRKGRSTDTQYF. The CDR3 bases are TGTGCCAGCATCCGGAAGGGGCGGAGCACAGATACGCAGTATTTT.

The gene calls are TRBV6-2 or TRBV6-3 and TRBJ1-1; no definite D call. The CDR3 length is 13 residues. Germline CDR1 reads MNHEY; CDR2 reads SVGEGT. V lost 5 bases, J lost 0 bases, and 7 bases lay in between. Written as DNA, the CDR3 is TGTGCCAGCAGTCACACACTGAACACTGAAGCTTTCTTT. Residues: CASSHTLNTEAFF.

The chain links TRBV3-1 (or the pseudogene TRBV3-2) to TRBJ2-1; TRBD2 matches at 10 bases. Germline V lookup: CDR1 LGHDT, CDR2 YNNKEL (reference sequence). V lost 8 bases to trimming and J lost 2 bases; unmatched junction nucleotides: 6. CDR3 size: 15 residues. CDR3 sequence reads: CASASSGGAYNEQFF. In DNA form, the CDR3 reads TGTGCCAGCGCCTCAAGCGGGGGGGCCTACAATGAGCAGTTCTTC.

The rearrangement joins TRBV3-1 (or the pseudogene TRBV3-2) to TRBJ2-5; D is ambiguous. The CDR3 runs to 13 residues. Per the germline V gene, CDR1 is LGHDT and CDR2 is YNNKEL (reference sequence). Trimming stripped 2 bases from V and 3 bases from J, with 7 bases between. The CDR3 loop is CASSQRGEETQYF. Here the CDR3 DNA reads TGTGCCAGCAGCCAACGCGGTGAAGAGACCCAGTACTTC.

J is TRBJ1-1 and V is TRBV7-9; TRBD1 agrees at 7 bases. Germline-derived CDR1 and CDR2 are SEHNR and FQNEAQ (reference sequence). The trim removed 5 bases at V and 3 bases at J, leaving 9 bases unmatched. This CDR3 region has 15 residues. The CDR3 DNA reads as TGTGCCAGCAGCCGCAATACAGGGGCCGACACTGAAGCTTTCTTT. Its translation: CASSRNTGADTEAFF. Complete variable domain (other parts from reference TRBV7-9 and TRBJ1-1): DTGVSQNPRHKITKRGQNVTFRCDPISEHNRLYWYRQTLGQGPEFLTYFQNEAQLEKSRLLSDRFSAERPKGSFSTLEIQRTEQGDSAMYLCASSRNTGADTEAFFGQGTRLTVV.

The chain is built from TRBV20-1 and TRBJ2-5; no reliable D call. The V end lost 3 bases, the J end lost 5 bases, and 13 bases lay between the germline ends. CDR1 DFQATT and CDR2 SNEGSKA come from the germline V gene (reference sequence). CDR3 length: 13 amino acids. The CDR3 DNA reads TGCAGTGCTAGTGGCAGGCCAAGGGAGACCCAGTACTTC. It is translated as CSASGRPRETQYF.

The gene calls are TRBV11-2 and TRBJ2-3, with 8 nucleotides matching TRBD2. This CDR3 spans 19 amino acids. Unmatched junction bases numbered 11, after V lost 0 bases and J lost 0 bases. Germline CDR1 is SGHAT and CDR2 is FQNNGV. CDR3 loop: CASSLDFYNSGASTDTQYF. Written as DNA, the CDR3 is TGTGCCAGCAGCTTAGATTTTTATAATAGCGGGGCTAGCACAGATACGCAGTATTTT.